The 18 T cell receptor beta chains in this list originate from one sample, sequenced in a study of blood T cell repertoires in COVID-19. The method was immunoSEQ multiplex PCR; TCRdb's version includes in-frame clones alone and lacks a portion of them. Among roughly 260,000 clones listed, 70% to 90% were seen once. The material sequenced was peripheral blood. The receptors were sampled from a woman aged 50 to 60 with acute or convalescent COVID-19.

Only one count was recorded for this clone. The chain carries TRBV15 and TRBJ1-2; D call uncertain. The length of the CDR3 is 14 residues. Per the germline V gene, CDR1 is LNHNV and CDR2 is YYDKDF (reference sequence). V was shortened by 3 bases and J by 4 bases, with 12 bases between the two germline ends. The DNA for the CDR3 is TGTGCCACCAGCAGGGGCAGCGGTCCCTATGGCTACACCTTC. Residues: CATSRGSGPYGYTF.

Remarks on this clone: Other DNA sequences in the same sample also yield this CDR3. This chain links TRBV5-1 with TRBJ1-5; D gene ambiguous. V was pared by 0 bases and J by 4 bases, with 5 bases between. From germline, CDR1 is SGHRS and CDR2 YFSETQ. There are 13 residues in the CDR3. CDR3 region: CASSLELNQPQHF. The CDR3 DNA reads as TGCGCCAGCAGCTTGGAGCTTAATCAGCCCCAGCATTTT.

V and J are TRBV19 and TRBJ1-5; no reliable D call. V lost 8 bases to trimming and J lost 0 bases, with 20 bases between them. Looked up from germline, CDR1 is LNHDA and CDR2 is SQIVND (reference sequence). The CDR3 is 17 amino acids. The CDR3 loop reads CASARGRRTNSNQPQHF. The CDR3 DNA is TGTGCCAGTGCTCGCGGAAGGAGAACAAATAGCAATCAGCCCCAGCATTTT.

V gene TRBV6-5 combines with J gene TRBJ1-2, with TRBD1 identical over 7 bases. The germline V gene has CDR1 MNHEY and CDR2 SVGAGI. The CDR3 consists of 14 residues. With V trimmed by 8 bases and J by 2 bases, 8 bases remained unmatched. The CDR3 nucleotides are TGTGCCAGCTCCCCGGTGGGACAGAACTATGGCTACACCTTC. Translated, it gives CASSPVGQNYGYTF.

The CDR3 nucleotides are TGTGCCAGCAGCAGGGAAGACACAGATACGCAGTATTTT. It specifies CASSREDTDTQYF. The chain recombines TRBV28 with TRBJ2-3; a weak D match, TRBD1 (5 bases). Germline V gives CDR1 MDHEN, CDR2 SYDVKM. Trimming removed 6 bases from V and 2 bases from J, with 9 bases in between. This CDR3 has 13 residues.

This chain links TRBV11-2 with TRBJ2-1, with D possibly matching TRBD2 (6 bases). V lost 4 bases, J lost 7 bases, and 17 bases lay in between. This CDR3 is built from 15 residues. Germline CDR1 SGHAT, CDR2 FQNNGV. The CDR3 loop reads CASSSHGGGINEQFF. DNA of the CDR3: TGTGCCAGCAGCTCGCATGGAGGCGGGATAAATGAGCAGTTCTTC.

The rearrangement uses TRBV5-1 and TRBJ1-4; no clear D. This CDR3 has 15 amino acids. Looked up from germline, CDR1 is SGHRS and CDR2 is YFSETQ. V was cut by 4 bases and J by 7 bases, with 17 bases left in between. The CDR3 reads CASSPHTGRTEKLFF. CDR3 coding DNA: TGCGCCAGCAGCCCACACACCGGGAGGACTGAAAAACTGTTTTTT.

The gene calls are TRBV27 and TRBJ1-2, with TRBD1 matching 8 bases. Trimming took 3 bases from V and 4 from J; bases not matched to a gene: 7. This CDR3 is 15 amino acids long. The V gene's germline CDR1 is MNHEY and CDR2 SMNVEV (reference sequence). CDR3 sequence (DNA): TGTGCCAGCAGTTTCAGGGGGCCCTCGGTCTATGGCTACACCTTC. Amino acid sequence: CASSFRGPSVYGYTF.

V usage is TRBV5-5 and J usage is TRBJ2-6; TRBD1 agrees at 9 bases. The V segment lost 4 bases and the J segment 0 bases; nucleotides outside the gene matches: 5. This CDR3 contains 17 residues. Germline CDR1 is SGHKS and CDR2 is YYEKEE (reference sequence). The CDR3 region has the DNA TGTGCCAGCAGCAAACAGGGGGCCTACTCTGGGGCCAACGTCCTGACTTTC. Translated: CASSKQGAYSGANVLTF.

V and J are TRBV5-1 and TRBJ2-2; 8 bases match TRBD2. J was trimmed by 3 bases and V by 4 bases; bases with no gene match: 11. The CDR3 sequence is 17 residues long. Germline lookup yields CDR1 SGHRS and CDR2 YFSETQ. The CDR3 here is CASSNPKRGQDTGELFF. In DNA, the CDR3 is TGCGCCAGCAGCAACCCGAAGCGGGGGCAGGACACCGGGGAGCTGTTTTTT.

The rearrangement links TRBV5-4 to TRBJ1-2, with D possibly being TRBD1 (6 bases). The CDR3 is 15 residues long. V lost 2 bases and J 3 bases, leaving 14 bases between the germline ends. From germline, CDR1 is SGHNT and CDR2 YYREEE (reference sequence). The CDR3 coding sequence is TGTGCCAGCAGCTTACCTGGACAGACTTACTATGGCTACACCTTC. Encoded protein: CASSLPGQTYYGYTF.

This chain links TRBV5-5 with TRBJ2-7; TRBD2 is a possible D gene (6 bases). The germline gives CDR1 SGHKS, CDR2 YYEKEE (reference sequence). The ends were cut back, 3 bases at V and 0 bases at J, with 13 bases in the middle. CDR3 length: 15 residues. DNA of the CDR3: TGTGCCAGCAGCTCAAGCCTAGCGAACTCCTACGAGCAGTACTTC. Residues: CASSSSLANSYEQYF. Variable domain in full (rest from reference TRBV5-5 and TRBJ2-7): DAGVTQSPTHLIKTRGQQVTLRCSPISGHKSVSWYQQVLGQGPQFIFQYYEKEERGRGNFPDRFSARQFPNYSSELNVNALLLGDSALYLCASSSSLANSYEQYFGPGTRLTVT.

CDR3 sequence: CASSVSSSYNSPLHF. The CDR3 bases are TGTGCCAGCAGCGTATCGAGCTCCTATAATTCACCCCTCCACTTT. The J gene is TRBJ1-6, the V gene TRBV9; D is uncertain. Trimming removed 1 base from V and 0 bases from J, with 5 bases in between. Germline V CDR1 and CDR2: SGDLS, YYNGEE. There are 15 residues in the CDR3. The whole variable domain, remainder taken from reference TRBV9 and TRBJ1-6, is DSGVTQTPKHLITATGQRVTLRCSPRSGDLSVYWYQQSLDQGLQFLIQYYNGEERAKGNILERFSAQQFPDLHSELNLSSLELGDSALYFCASSVSSSYNSPLHFGNGTRLTVT.

The V and J genes are TRBV7-3 and TRBJ2-7; TRBD2 agrees at 7 bases. Germline CDR1 is SGHTA and CDR2 is FQGTGA. The length of the CDR3 is 15 residues. The junction had 5 bases not matched to a gene; V was cut back by 0 bases and J by 3 bases. The DNA for the CDR3 is TGTGCCAGCAGCTTAACGCGCGGGGGACGCTACGAGCAGTACTTC. Translating gives CASSLTRGGRYEQYF.

V usage is TRBV29-1 and J usage is TRBJ1-5; a possible D gene is TRBD1 (5 bases). The CDR3 is made up of 13 amino acids. Germline lookup yields CDR1 SQVTM and CDR2 ANQGSEA. Trimming left V 6 bases short and J 2 bases short, with 11 bases between. The DNA for the CDR3 is TGCAGCGTGGGTGACAGCCGCAATCAGCCCCAGCATTTT. It specifies CSVGDSRNQPQHF.

This clone was detected once. This rearrangement joins TRBV27 to TRBJ1-3; TRBD1 matches at 7 bases. This CDR3 comprises 14 residues. J gave up 4 bases and V 6 bases, and 6 bases lay outside the gene matches. Per germline, CDR1 MNHEY and CDR2 SMNVEV (reference sequence). The CDR3 DNA follows: TGTGCCAGCAGGCACACAGGGGCGGGAAACACCATATATTTT. It translates to CASRHTGAGNTIYF.

The rearrangement uses TRBV5-6 and TRBJ2-1; D ambiguous. CDR3 length equals 12 residues. Trimming pared 4 bases from V and 3 bases from J, leaving 5 bases between. Germline CDR1 is SGHDT and CDR2 is YYEEEE. The CDR3 protein is CASSQDYNEQFF. The CDR3 nucleotides are TGTGCCAGCAGCCAGGACTACAATGAGCAGTTCTTC.

The V call is TRBV28, the J call TRBJ2-1; a possible D gene is TRBD1 (6 bases). CDR3 size: 17 residues. The ends were cut back, 7 bases at V and 4 bases at J, with 23 bases in the middle. Germline loops: CDR1 MDHEN, CDR2 SYDVKM. The DNA of the CDR3 is TGTGCCAGCATCAAACCCCGGGGACATAGTCCTTACAATGAGCAGTTCTTC. This translates into CASIKPRGHSPYNEQFF.